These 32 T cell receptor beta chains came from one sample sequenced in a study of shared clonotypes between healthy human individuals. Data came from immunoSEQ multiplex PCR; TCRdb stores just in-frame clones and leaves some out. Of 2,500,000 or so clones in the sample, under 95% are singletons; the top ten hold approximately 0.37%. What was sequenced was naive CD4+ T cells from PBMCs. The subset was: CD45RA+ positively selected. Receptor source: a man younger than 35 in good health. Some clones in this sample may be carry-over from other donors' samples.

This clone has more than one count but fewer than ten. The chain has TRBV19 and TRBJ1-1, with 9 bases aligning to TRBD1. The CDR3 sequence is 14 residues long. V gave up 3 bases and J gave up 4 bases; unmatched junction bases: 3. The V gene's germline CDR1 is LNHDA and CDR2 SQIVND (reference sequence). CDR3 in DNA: TGTGCCAGTAGTATCCTGACAGGGGGCACTGAAGCTTTCTTT. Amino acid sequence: CASSILTGGTEAFF. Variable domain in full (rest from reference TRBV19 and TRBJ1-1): DGGITQSPKYLFRKEGQNVTLSCEQNLNHDAMYWYRQDPGQGLRLIYYSQIVNDFQKGDIAEGYSVSREKKESFPLTVTSAQKNPTAFYLCASSILTGGTEAFFGQGTRLTVV.

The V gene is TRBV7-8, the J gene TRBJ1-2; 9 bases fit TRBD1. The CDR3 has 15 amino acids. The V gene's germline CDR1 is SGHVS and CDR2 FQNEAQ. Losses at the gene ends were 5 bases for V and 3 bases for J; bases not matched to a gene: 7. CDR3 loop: CASSRRRTGDYGYTF. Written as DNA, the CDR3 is TGTGCCAGCAGCCGACGCAGGACAGGGGACTATGGCTACACCTTC.

The CDR3 nucleotides are TGTGCCAGCAGCTTAGAAGGCCCCGCGGAGCAGTACTTC. Translated: CASSLEGPAEQYF. V gene TRBV7-9 combines with J gene TRBJ2-7; D ambiguous. The CDR3 has 13 residues. Between the trimmed V and J ends, which lost 1 base and 7 bases, there was a span of 11 bases. Looked up from germline, CDR1 is SEHNR and CDR2 is FQNEAQ (reference sequence).

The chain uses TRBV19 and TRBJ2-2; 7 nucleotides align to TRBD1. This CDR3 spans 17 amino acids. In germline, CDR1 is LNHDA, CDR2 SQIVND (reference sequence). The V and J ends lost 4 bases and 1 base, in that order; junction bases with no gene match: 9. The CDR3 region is CASSTASGTVNTGELFF. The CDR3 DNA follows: TGTGCCAGTAGTACAGCCTCCGGGACAGTGAACACCGGGGAGCTGTTTTTT.

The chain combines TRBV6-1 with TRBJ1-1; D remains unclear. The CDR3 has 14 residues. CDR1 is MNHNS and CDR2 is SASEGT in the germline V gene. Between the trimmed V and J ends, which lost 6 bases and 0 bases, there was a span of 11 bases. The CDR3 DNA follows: TGTGCCAGCAGAGAACCCAATATGAACACTGAAGCTTTCTTT. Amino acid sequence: CASREPNMNTEAFF.

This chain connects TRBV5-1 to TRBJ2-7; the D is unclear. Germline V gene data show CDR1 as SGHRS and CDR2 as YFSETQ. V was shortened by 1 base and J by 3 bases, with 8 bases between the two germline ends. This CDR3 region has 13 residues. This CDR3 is CASSLLYRYEQYF. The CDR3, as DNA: TGCGCCAGCAGCTTGTTGTACCGCTACGAGCAGTACTTC. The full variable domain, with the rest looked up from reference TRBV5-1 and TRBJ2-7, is KAGVTQTPRYLIKTRGQQVTLSCSPISGHRSVSWYQQTPGQGLQFLFEYFSETQRNKGNFPGRFSGRQFSNSRSEMNVSTLELGDSALYLCASSLLYRYEQYFGPGTRLTVT.

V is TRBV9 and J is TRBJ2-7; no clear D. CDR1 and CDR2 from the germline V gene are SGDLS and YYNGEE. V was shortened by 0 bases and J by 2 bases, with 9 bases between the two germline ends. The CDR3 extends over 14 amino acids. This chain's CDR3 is CASSVGPAPYEQYF. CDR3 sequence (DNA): TGTGCCAGCAGCGTAGGACCGGCCCCCTACGAGCAGTACTTC.

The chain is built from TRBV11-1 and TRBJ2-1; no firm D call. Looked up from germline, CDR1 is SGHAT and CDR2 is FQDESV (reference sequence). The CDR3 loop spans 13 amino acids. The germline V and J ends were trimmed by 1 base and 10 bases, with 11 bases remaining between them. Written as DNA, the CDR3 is TGTGCCAGCAGCTTAGAGAGTCTACAGGAGCAGTTCTTC. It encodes CASSLESLQEQFF.

CDR3 sequence (DNA): TGTGCCTGGAGTGTCCGACAGGTGGGCCAGCCCCAGCATTTT. This codes for CAWSVRQVGQPQHF. The V and J genes are TRBV30 and TRBJ1-5, with D perhaps matching TRBD1 (6 bases). The CDR3 spans 14 residues. Germline V lookup: CDR1 GTSNPN, CDR2 SVGIG (reference sequence). Trimming stripped 0 bases from V and 7 bases from J, with 13 bases between.

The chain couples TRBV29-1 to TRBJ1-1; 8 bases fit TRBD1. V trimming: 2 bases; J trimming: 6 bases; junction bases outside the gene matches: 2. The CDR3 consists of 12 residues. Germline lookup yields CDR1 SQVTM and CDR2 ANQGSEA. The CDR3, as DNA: TGCAGCGTTGAACCGACAGGGGCTGAAGCTTTCTTT. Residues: CSVEPTGAEAFF.

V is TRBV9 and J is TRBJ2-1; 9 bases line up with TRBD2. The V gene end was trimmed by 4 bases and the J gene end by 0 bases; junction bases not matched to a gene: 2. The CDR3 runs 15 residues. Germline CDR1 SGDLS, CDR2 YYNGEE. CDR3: CASSRLADSYNEQFF. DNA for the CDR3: TGTGCCAGCAGCCGACTAGCGGACTCCTACAATGAGCAGTTCTTC.

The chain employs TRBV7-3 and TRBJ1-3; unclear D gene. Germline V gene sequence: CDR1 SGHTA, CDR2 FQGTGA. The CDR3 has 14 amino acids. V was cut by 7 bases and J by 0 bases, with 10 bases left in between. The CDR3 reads CASNPSISGNTIYF. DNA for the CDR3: TGTGCCAGCAACCCGAGTATCTCTGGAAACACCATATATTTT.

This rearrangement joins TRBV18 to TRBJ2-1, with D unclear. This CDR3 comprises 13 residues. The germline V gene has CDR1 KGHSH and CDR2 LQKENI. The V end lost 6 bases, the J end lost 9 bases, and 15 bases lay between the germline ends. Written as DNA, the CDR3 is TGTGCCAGCTCTCTCCAACACATGGGTGAGCAGTTCTTC. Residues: CASSLQHMGEQFF.

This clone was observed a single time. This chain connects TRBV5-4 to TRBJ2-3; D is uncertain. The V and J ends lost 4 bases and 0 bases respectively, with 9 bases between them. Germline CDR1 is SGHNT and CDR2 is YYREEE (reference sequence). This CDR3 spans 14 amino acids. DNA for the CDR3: TGTGCCAGCAGCGCCACTGTGAGCACAGATACGCAGTATTTT. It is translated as CASSATVSTDTQYF.

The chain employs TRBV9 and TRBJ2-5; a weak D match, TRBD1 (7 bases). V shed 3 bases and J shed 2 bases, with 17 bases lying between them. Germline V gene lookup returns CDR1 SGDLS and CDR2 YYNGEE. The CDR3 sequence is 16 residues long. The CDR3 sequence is CASSEGGRGSQETQYF. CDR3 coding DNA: TGTGCCAGCAGCGAGGGAGGCAGGGGGTCACAAGAGACCCAGTACTTC.

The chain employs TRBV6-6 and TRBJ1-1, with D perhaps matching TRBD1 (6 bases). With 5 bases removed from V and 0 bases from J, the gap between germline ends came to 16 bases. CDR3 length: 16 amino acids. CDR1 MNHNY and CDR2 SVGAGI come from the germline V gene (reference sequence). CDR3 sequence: CASSQGSPLMNTEAFF. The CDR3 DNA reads TGTGCCAGCAGTCAGGGGAGCCCACTTATGAACACTGAAGCTTTCTTT.

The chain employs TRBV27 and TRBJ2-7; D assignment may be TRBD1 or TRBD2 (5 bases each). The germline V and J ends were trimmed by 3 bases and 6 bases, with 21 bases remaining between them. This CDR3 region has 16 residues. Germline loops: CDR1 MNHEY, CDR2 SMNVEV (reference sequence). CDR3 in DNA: TGTGCCAGCAGTTTGTCTGTCGCCAATGGGGGATTCGAGCAGTACTTC. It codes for CASSLSVANGGFEQYF.

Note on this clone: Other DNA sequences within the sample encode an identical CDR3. Written as DNA, the CDR3 is TGCAGCGTTGGAGGAGGACAAGAGACCCAGTACTTC. Residues: CSVGGGQETQYF. The V and J genes are TRBV29-1 and TRBJ2-5; weak D call: TRBD2 (5 bases). Germline V gene sequence: CDR1 SQVTM, CDR2 ANQGSEA. Trimming removed 4 bases from V and 2 bases from J, with 8 bases in between. This CDR3 has 12 residues.

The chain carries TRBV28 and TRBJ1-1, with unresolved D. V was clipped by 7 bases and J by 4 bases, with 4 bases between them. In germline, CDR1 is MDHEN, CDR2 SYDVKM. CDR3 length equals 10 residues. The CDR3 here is CASKSTEAFF. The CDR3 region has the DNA TGTGCCAGCAAAAGCACTGAAGCTTTCTTT.

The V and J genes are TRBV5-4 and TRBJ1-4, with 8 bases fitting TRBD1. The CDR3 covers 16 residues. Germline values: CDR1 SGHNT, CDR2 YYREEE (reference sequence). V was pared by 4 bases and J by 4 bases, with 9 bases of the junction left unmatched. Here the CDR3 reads CASSPGTGGLNEKLFF. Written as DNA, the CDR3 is TGTGCCAGCAGCCCGGGGACAGGAGGGCTTAATGAAAAACTGTTTTTT.

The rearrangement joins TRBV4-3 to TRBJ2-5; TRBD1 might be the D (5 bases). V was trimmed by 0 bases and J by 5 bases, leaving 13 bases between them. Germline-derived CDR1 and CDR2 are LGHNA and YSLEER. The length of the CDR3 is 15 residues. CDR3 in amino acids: CASSQDRGRAETQYF. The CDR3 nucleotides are TGCGCCAGCAGCCAAGATAGGGGCCGGGCGGAGACCCAGTACTTC.

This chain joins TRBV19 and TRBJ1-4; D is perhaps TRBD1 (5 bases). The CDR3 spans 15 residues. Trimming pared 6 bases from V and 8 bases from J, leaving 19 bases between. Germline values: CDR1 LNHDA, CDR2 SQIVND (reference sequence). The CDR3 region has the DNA TGTGCCAGTAGCGATCCCGGCAGGGCGGACGAAAAACTGTTTTTT. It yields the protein CASSDPGRADEKLFF.

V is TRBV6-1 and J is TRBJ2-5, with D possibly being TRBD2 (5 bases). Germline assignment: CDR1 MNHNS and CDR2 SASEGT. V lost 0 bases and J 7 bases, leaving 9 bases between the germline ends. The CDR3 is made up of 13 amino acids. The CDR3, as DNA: TGTGCCAGCAGTGAAGCGGGTCGGGGGACCCAGTACTTC. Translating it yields CASSEAGRGTQYF.

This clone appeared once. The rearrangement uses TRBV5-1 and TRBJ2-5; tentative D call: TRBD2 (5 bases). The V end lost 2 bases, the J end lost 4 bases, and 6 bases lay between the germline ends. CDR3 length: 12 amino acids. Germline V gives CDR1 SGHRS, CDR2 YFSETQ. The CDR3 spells CASSFTRETQYF. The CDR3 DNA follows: TGCGCCAGCAGCTTCACTAGAGAGACCCAGTACTTC. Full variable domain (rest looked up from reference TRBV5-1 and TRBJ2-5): KAGVTQTPRYLIKTRGQQVTLSCSPISGHRSVSWYQQTPGQGLQFLFEYFSETQRNKGNFPGRFSGRQFSNSRSEMNVSTLELGDSALYLCASSFTRETQYFGPGTRLLVL.

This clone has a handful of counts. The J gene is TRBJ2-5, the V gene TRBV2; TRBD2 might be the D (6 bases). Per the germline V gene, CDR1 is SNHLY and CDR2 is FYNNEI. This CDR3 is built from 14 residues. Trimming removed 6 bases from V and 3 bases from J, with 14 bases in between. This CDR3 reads CASSQNGGEETQYF. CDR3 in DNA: TGTGCCAGCAGCCAGAACGGCGGGGAAGAGACCCAGTACTTC. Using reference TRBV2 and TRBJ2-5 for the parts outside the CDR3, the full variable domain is EPEVTQTPSHQVTQMGQEVILRCVPISNHLYFYWYRQILGQKVEFLVSFYNNEISEKSEIFDDQFSVERPDGSNFTLKIRSTKLEDSAMYFCASSQNGGEETQYFGPGTRLLVL.

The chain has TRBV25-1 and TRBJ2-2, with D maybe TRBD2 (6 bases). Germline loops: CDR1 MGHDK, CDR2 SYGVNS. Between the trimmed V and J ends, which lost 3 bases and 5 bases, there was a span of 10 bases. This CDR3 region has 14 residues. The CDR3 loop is CASSDPRGTGELFF. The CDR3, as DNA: TGTGCCAGCAGTGACCCTCGGGGGACCGGGGAGCTGTTTTTT.

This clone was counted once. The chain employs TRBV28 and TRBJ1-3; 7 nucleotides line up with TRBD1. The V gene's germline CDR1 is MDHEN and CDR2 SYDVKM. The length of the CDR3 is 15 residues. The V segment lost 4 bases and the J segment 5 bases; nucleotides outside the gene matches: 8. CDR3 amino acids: CASSSPGQRRNTIYF. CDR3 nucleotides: TGTGCCAGCAGTTCACCGGGACAGCGGAGAAACACCATATATTTT.

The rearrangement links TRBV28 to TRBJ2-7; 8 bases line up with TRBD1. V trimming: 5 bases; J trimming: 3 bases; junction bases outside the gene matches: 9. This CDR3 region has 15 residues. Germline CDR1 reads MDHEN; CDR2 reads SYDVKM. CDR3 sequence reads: CASSGIDRGGYEQYF. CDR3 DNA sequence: TGTGCCAGCAGTGGTATAGACAGGGGAGGCTACGAGCAGTACTTC.

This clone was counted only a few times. The chain's CDR3 is CASSQDPVGELFF. CDR3 nucleotides: TGTGCCAGCAGCCAAGATCCTGTGGGGGAGCTGTTTTTT. V is TRBV4-2 and J is TRBJ2-2; unclear D gene. The CDR3 runs 13 residues. Trimming took 0 bases from V and 8 from J, leaving 7 bases between them. The germline gives CDR1 LGHNA, CDR2 YNFKEQ.

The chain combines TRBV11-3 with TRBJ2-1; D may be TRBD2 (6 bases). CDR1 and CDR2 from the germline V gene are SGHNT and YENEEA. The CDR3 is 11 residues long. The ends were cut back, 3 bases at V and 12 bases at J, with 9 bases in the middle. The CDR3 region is CASSFGGVQFF. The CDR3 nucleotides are TGTGCCAGCAGCTTCGGGGGTGTGCAGTTCTTC.

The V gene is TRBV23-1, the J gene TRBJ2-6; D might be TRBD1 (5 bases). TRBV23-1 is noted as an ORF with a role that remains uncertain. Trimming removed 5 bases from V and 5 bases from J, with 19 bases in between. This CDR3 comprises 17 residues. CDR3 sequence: CASSRVGQQSRANVLTF. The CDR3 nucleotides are TGCGCCAGCAGTAGGGTGGGGCAACAAAGTCGGGCCAACGTCCTGACTTTC.

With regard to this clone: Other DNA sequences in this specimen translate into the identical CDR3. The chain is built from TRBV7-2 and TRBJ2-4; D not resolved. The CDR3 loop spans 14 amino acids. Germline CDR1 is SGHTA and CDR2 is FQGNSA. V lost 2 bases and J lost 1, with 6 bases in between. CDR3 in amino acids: CASSLSPAKNIQYF. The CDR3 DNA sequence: TGTGCCAGCAGCTTATCGCCGGCCAAAAACATTCAGTACTTC.